This TCR beta chain is from a study of blood T cell repertoires in COVID-19. Study-wide context: The United States, Italy and Spain supplied acute and convalescent COVID-19 samples. Sources were T cells, B-cell-depleted T cells, or PBMCs; the material itself was cDNA or gDNA.

Germline assignment: CDR1 MDHEN and CDR2 SYDVKM. Trimming cost V 7 bases and J 6 bases; bases outside gene matches: 16. The CDR3 spans 17 residues. This table comes from immunoSEQ multiplex PCR, and its TCRdb copy is limited to in-frame clones, with some not included. The sample holds a few hundred thousand clones, around 89% seen once. The J gene is TRBJ2-7, the V gene TRBV28; 12 bases agree with TRBD2. The source is a young woman who had recovered from COVID-19. The sequenced sample consisted of peripheral blood. The CDR3 DNA sequence: TGTGCCAGCACCGTAGGGCTAGCGGGGGGGCAAGAGATCGAGCAGTACTTC. Residues: CASTVGLAGGQEIEQYF.